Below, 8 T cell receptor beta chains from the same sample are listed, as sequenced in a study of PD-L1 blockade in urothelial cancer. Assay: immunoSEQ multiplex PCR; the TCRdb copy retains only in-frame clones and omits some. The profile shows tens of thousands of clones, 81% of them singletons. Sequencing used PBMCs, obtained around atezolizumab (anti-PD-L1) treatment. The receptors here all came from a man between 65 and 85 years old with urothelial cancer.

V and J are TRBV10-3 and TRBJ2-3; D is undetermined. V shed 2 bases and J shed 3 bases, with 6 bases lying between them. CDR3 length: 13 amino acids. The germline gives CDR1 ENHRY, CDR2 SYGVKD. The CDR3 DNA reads TGTGCCATCAGTGAGCCCCAGACAGATACGCAGTATTTT. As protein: CAISEPQTDTQYF.

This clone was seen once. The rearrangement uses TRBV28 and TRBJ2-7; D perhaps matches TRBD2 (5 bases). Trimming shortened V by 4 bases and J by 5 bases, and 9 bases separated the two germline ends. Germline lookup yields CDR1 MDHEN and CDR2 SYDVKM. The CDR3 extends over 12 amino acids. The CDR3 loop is CASSSPGNEQYF. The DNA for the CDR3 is TGTGCCAGCAGTTCCCCGGGGAACGAGCAGTACTTC.

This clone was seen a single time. The CDR3 spells CASSSGTVSYEQYF. The CDR3 coding sequence is TGTGCCAGCAGTTCCGGGACAGTCTCCTACGAGCAGTACTTC. This sequence joins TRBV28 and TRBJ2-7; 7 bases map to TRBD1. CDR3 length: 14 residues. Trimming cost V 4 bases and J 0 bases; bases outside gene matches: 3. Germline V gene sequence: CDR1 MDHEN, CDR2 SYDVKM. Filled out from reference TRBV28 and TRBJ2-7, the complete variable domain reads DVKVTQSSRYLVKRTGEKVFLECVQDMDHENMFWYRQDPGLGLRLIYFSYDVKMKEKGDIPEGYSVSREKKERFSLILESASTNQTSMYLCASSSGTVSYEQYFGPGTRLTVT.

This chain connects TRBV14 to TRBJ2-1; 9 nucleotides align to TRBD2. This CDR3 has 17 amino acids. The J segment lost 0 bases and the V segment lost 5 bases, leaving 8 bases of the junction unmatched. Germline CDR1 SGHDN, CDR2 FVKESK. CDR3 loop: CASSKRTSETSYNEQFF. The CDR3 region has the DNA TGTGCCAGCAGCAAACGGACTAGCGAGACCTCCTACAATGAGCAGTTCTTC.

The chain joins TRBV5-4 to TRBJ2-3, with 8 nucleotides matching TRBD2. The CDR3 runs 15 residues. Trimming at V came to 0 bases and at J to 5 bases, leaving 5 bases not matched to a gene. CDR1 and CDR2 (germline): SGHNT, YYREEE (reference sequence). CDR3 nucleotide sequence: TGTGCCAGCAGCTTGGAGGGTAGCGGGATAGATACGCAGTATTTT. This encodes CASSLEGSGIDTQYF.

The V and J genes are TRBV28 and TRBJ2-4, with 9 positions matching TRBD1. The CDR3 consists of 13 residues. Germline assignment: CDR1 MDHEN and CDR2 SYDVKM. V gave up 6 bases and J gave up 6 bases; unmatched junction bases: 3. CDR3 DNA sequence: TGTGCCAGCAGCCCGACAGGGGGAAACATTCAGTACTTC. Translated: CASSPTGGNIQYF. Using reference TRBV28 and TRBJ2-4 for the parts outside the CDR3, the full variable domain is DVKVTQSSRYLVKRTGEKVFLECVQDMDHENMFWYRQDPGLGLRLIYFSYDVKMKEKGDIPEGYSVSREKKERFSLILESASTNQTSMYLCASSPTGGNIQYFGAGTRLSVL.

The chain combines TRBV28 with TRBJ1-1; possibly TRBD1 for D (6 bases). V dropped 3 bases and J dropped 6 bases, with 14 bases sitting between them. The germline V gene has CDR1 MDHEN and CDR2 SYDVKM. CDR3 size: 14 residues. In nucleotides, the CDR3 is TGTGCCAGCAGTTTGGGTGCAGGGGTAGCTGAAGCTTTCTTT. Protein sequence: CASSLGAGVAEAFF.

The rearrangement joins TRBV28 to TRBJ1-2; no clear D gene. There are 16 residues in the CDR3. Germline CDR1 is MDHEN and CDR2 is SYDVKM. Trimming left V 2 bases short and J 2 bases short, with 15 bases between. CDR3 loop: CASSLTAGAGNYGYTF. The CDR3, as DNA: TGTGCCAGCAGTTTAACCGCGGGAGCTGGAAACTATGGCTACACCTTC.